The 21 T cell receptor beta chains given below trace back to one sample, sequenced in a study of response to subunit inactivated influenza vaccine. TCRdb independently ran MiXCR on the RT-PCR reads; one entry per CDR3 protein. In the table there are 250,000 to 350,000 distinct CDR3 sequences, about 20% of which are singletons. Specimen: PBMCs from blood, collected about 20 months after vaccination. These receptors came from a man between 50 and 69 years old who received an inactivated influenza vaccine.

This clonotype was observed a few times. The chain combines TRBV28 with TRBJ2-5; the D gene is possibly TRBD1 (5 bases). Germline CDR1 is MDHEN and CDR2 is SYDVKM. The germline V and J ends were trimmed by 3 bases and 0 bases, with 11 bases remaining between them. The CDR3 loop spans 15 amino acids. CDR3 DNA sequence: TGTGCCAGCAGTTTCCTGGGGCAGGACCAAGAGACCCAGTACTTC. Protein product: CASSFLGQDQETQYF.

The genes are TRBV7-6 and TRBJ2-7; 10 bases align to TRBD2. Germline trimming cut 1 base from V and 5 bases from J; bases unmatched to any gene: 8. From germline, CDR1 is SGHVS and CDR2 FNYEAQ. The CDR3 consists of 16 residues. CDR3 DNA: TGTGCCAGCAGCTTAGGTCCTAGCGGGAGTTTCCACGAGCAGTACTTC. This encodes CASSLGPSGSFHEQYF. Supplemented by reference TRBV7-6 and TRBJ2-7, the full variable domain reads GAGVSQSPRYKVTKRGQDVALRCDPISGHVSLYWYRQALGQGPEFLTYFNYEAQQDKSGLPNDRFSAERPEGSISTLTIQRTEQRDSAMYRCASSLGPSGSFHEQYFGPGTRLTVT.

This clonotype has just a few counts. CDR3 residues: CASSPLWTNQPQHF. CDR3 nucleotides: TGTGCCAGCAGCCCCCTTTGGACCAATCAGCCCCAGCATTTT. The V and J genes are TRBV7-2 and TRBJ1-5; D gene unclear. CDR3 length: 14 residues. Trimming removed 5 bases at V and 3 bases at J, with 11 bases between. CDR1 SGHTA and CDR2 FQGNSA come from the germline V gene. The full variable domain, with the rest looked up from reference TRBV7-2 and TRBJ1-5, is GAGVSQSPSNKVTEKGKDVELRCDPISGHTALYWYRQSLGQGLEFLIYFQGNSAPDKSGLPSDRFSAERTGGSVSTLTIQRTQQEDSAVYLCASSPLWTNQPQHFGDGTRLSIL.

This clonotype came up a few times. J is TRBJ2-2 and V is TRBV12-3 or TRBV12-4, with 7 bases identical to TRBD2. Unmatched junction bases numbered 15, after V lost 7 bases and J lost 4 bases. The CDR3 length is 17 residues. This chain's CDR3 is CASIKWEGYSPTGELFF. CDR3 DNA sequence: TGTGCCAGCATTAAATGGGAGGGGTACAGTCCCACCGGGGAGCTGTTTTTT.

The chain joins TRBV12-3 or TRBV12-4 to TRBJ2-7; no definite D call. V lost 3 bases and J 4 bases, leaving 7 bases between the germline ends. This CDR3 is built from 12 residues. CDR3 sequence (DNA): TGTGCCAGCAGTTTCGGGCCGTACGAGCAGTACTTC. It is translated as CASSFGPYEQYF.

This chain links TRBV20-1 with TRBJ2-3; D is possibly TRBD2 (5 bases). The germline V gene has CDR1 DFQATT and CDR2 SNEGSKA (reference sequence). Trimming took 5 bases from V and 7 from J, leaving 10 bases between them. The CDR3 is made up of 11 amino acids. The CDR3 region is CSAPFGNTQYF. The CDR3 bases are TGCAGTGCTCCTTTCGGGAATACGCAGTATTTT.

This clonotype has a count of ten or more. The rearrangement uses TRBV20-1 and TRBJ1-2; 8 bases map to TRBD1. The CDR3 sequence is 14 residues long. With V trimmed by 3 bases and J by 0 bases, 3 bases remained unmatched. Germline loops: CDR1 DFQATT, CDR2 SNEGSKA (reference sequence). The CDR3 DNA is TGCAGTGCTAGTTCGGACAGGGCTAACTATGGCTACACCTTC. It yields the protein CSASSDRANYGYTF.

The J gene is TRBJ2-7, the V gene TRBV6-2 or TRBV6-3, with TRBD1 identical over 8 bases. V was pared by 1 base and J by 2 bases, with 10 bases of the junction left unmatched. Germline CDR1 and CDR2: MNHEY and SVGEGT. There are 17 residues in the CDR3. The CDR3 DNA reads as TGTGCCAGCAGTTACTTGATCCGACAGGGGCAAACCTACGAGCAGTACTTC. This encodes CASSYLIRQGQTYEQYF.

The chain employs TRBV4-3 and TRBJ2-3, with D possibly being TRBD1 or TRBD2 (5 bases each). This CDR3 comprises 15 residues. Trimming pared 0 bases from V and 4 bases from J, leaving 11 bases between. Looked up from germline, CDR1 is LGHNA and CDR2 is YSLEER. In nucleotides, the CDR3 is TGCGCCAGCAGCCAAGATGGGGGTCCGTCAGATACGCAGTATTTT. It yields the protein CASSQDGGPSDTQYF.

This clonotype was recorded at least ten times. V gene TRBV10-3 combines with J gene TRBJ1-2; D call uncertain. Trimming removed 3 bases from V and 5 bases from J, with 13 bases in between. Germline V gene data show CDR1 as ENHRY and CDR2 as SYGVKD. CDR3 length: 14 amino acids. The CDR3 DNA reads TGTGCCATCAGTGACCTCGAGGACGGATATGGCTACACCTTC. Amino acid sequence: CAISDLEDGYGYTF.

The rearrangement joins TRBV10-3 to TRBJ1-4; D uncertain. V lost 0 bases, J lost 4 bases, and 9 bases lay in between. The CDR3 length is 15 residues. Germline V gene lookup returns CDR1 ENHRY and CDR2 SYGVKD. CDR3 in amino acids: CAISESGGINEKLFF. As DNA, the CDR3 is TGTGCCATCAGTGAGTCCGGTGGGATTAATGAAAAACTGTTTTTT.

The rearrangement joins TRBV4-2 to TRBJ2-2; the D gene could be TRBD1 or TRBD2 (5 bases each). Germline V gene sequence: CDR1 LGHNA, CDR2 YNFKEQ. This CDR3 is built from 15 residues. The V end lost 0 bases, the J end lost 6 bases, and 11 bases lay between the germline ends. CDR3 nucleotide sequence: TGTGCCAGCAGCCAAGATGTGGGGGTTCCCGGGGAGCTGTTTTTT. Its translation is CASSQDVGVPGELFF.

This clonotype has just one count. The chain employs TRBV20-1 and TRBJ2-1; 7 bases are a match to TRBD2. Germline CDR1 reads DFQATT; CDR2 reads SNEGSKA (reference sequence). This CDR3 has 17 residues. Trimming took 5 bases from V and 0 from J; bases not matched to a gene: 13. The CDR3 DNA follows: TGCAGTGCTCCTACTAAAGCGGGGCGGAGCTCCTACAATGAGCAGTTCTTC. The encoded protein is CSAPTKAGRSSYNEQFF.

A few counts support this clonotype. This chain links TRBV3-1 with TRBJ2-1; possible D gene TRBD1, 6 bases. CDR3 size: 12 residues. Trimming pared 7 bases from V and 10 bases from J, leaving 14 bases between. Germline CDR1 and CDR2: LGHDT and YNNKEL (reference sequence). The CDR3 nucleotides read TGTGCCAGCAAAAATAGGGGGTACGAGCAGTTCTTC. Translation gives CASKNRGYEQFF.

This chain joins TRBV4-1 and TRBJ2-7; either TRBD1 or TRBD2 may fit D (5 bases each). CDR1 and CDR2 from the germline V gene are MGHRA and YSYEKL. The CDR3 totals 15 residues. The V gene lost 0 bases and the J gene lost 6 bases, with 15 bases spanning the gap. CDR3 DNA: TGCGCCAGCAGCCAAGAGGGGACCTTAGCAGCCGAGCAGTACTTC. Translation: CASSQEGTLAAEQYF.

This clonotype occurred a few times. The rearrangement links TRBV7-8 to TRBJ1-2; possibly TRBD1 for D (5 bases). The germline gives CDR1 SGHVS, CDR2 FQNEAQ. Trimming left V 4 bases short and J 5 bases short, with 11 bases between. This CDR3 is 13 amino acids long. DNA of the CDR3: TGTGCCAGCAGCTCCGGGACTACATATGGCTACACCTTC. Protein: CASSSGTTYGYTF.

This clonotype turned up a few times. The chain recombines TRBV7-8 with TRBJ1-1; D perhaps matches TRBD1 (6 bases). This CDR3 is built from 16 residues. CDR1 is SGHVS, CDR2 FQNEAQ, per germline. Trimming stripped 5 bases from V and 1 base from J, with 17 bases between. Here the CDR3 reads CASSPGASSGNTEAFF. The CDR3 DNA reads TGTGCCAGCAGCCCAGGGGCGAGTAGTGGGAACACTGAAGCTTTCTTT.

The V and J genes are TRBV6-5 and TRBJ2-3, with D perhaps matching TRBD2 (5 bases). This CDR3 comprises 14 residues. The V and J ends lost 4 bases and 4 bases respectively, with 12 bases between them. The germline CDR1 and CDR2 sequences are MNHEY and SVGAGI. CDR3 region: CASSSGIGADTQYF. As DNA, the CDR3 is TGTGCCAGCAGTTCCGGGATCGGCGCAGATACGCAGTATTTT.

Only a few counts were recorded for this clonotype. The chain recombines TRBV7-9 with TRBJ2-7; D gene uncertain. This CDR3 spans 11 amino acids. Germline V gene lookup returns CDR1 SEHNR and CDR2 FQNEAQ (reference sequence). The V end was cut by 8 bases, the J end by 4 bases, with 9 bases between. CDR3 sequence: CASSAAYEQYF. CDR3 nucleotides: TGTGCCAGCTCGGCAGCTTACGAGCAGTACTTC.

The DNA of the CDR3 is TGTGCCAGCAGTTTCGTTGCGGGGGGGATAGCGCAGTATTTT. It translates to CASSFVAGGIAQYF. The V gene is TRBV28, the J gene TRBJ2-3; 9 bases line up with TRBD2. The CDR3 contains 14 residues. The V and J ends lost 3 bases and 10 bases, in that order; junction bases with no gene match: 8. The V gene's germline CDR1 is MDHEN and CDR2 SYDVKM.

The chain carries TRBV2 and TRBJ1-1, with D possibly matching TRBD1 (5 bases). The CDR3 is made up of 13 amino acids. Trimming shortened V by 6 bases and J by 1 base, and 9 bases separated the two germline ends. The V gene's germline CDR1 is SNHLY and CDR2 FYNNEI. CDR3 in DNA: TGTGCCAGCAGGGTCAGGGCGAACACTGAAGCTTTCTTT. Protein product: CASRVRANTEAFF.